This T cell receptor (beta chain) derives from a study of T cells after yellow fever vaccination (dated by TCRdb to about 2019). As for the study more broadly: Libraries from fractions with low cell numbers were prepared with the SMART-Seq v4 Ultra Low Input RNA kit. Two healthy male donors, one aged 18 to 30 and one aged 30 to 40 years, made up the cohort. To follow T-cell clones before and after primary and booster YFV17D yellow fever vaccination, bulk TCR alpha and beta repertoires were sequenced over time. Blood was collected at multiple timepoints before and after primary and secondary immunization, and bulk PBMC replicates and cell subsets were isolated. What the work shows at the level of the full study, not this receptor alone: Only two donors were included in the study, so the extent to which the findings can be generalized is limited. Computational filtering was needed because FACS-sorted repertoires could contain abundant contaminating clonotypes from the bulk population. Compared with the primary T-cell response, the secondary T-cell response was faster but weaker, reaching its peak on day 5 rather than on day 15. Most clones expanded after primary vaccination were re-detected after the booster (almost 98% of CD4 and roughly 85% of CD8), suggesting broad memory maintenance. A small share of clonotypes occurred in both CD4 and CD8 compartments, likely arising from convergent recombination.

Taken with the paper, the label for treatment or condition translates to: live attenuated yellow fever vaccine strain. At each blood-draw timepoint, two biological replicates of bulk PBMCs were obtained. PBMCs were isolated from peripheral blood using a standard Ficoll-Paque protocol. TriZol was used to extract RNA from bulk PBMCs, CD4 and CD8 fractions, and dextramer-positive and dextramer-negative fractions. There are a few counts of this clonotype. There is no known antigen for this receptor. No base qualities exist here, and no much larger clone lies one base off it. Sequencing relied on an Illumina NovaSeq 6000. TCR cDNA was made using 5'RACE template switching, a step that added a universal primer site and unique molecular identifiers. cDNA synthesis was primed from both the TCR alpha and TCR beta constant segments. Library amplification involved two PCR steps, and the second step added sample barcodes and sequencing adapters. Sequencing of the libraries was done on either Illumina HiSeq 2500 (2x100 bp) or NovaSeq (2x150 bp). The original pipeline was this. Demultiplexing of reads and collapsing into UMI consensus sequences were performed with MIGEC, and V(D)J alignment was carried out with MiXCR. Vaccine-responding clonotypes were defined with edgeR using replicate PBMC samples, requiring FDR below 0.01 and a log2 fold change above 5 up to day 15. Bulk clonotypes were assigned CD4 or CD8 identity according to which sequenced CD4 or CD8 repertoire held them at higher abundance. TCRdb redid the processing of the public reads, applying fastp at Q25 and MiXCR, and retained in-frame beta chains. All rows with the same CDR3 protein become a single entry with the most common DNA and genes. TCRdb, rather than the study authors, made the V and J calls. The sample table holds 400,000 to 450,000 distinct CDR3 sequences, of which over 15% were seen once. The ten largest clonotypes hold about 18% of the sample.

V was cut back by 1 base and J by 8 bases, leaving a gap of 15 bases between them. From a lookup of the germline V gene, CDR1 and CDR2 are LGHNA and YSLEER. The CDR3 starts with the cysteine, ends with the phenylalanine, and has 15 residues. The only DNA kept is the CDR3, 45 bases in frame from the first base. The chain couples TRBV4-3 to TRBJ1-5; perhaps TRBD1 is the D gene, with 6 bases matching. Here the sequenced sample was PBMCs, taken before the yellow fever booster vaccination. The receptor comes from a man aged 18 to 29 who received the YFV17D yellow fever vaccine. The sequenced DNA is TGCGCCAGCAGCCAAGGAACAGGGACTTCTGAGCCCCAGCATTTT. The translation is CASSQGTGTSEPQHF.